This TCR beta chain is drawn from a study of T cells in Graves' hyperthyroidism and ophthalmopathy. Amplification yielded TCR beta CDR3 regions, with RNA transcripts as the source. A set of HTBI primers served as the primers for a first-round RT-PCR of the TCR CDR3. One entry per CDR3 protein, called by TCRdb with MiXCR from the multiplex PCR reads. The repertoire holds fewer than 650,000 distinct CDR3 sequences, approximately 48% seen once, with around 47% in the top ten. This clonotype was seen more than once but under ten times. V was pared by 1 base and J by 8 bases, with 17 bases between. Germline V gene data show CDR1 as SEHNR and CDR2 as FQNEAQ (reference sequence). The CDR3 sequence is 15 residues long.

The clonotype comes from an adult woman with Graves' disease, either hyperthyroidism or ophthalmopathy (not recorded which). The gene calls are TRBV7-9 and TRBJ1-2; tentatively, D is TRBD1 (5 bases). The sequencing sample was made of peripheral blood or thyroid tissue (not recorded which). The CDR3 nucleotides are TGTGCCAGCAGCTTAGTTGGACATCCCGGACGGGGCTACACCTTC. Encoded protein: CASSLVGHPGRGYTF.